This T cell receptor beta chain comes out of a study of blood T cells in healthy people across ages. Findings of the study overall: PBMCs left unsorted prevented a conclusive naive versus antigen-experienced comparison.

This CDR3 region has 14 residues. Trimming removed 4 bases at V and 4 bases at J, with 12 bases between. Germline V CDR1 and CDR2: SGDLS, YYNGEE. Regarding this clonotype: The target antigen is unknown.

A J-beta primer mix and a sample-barcoded 5' primer were used in a second PCR of about 6 to 12 cycles. TCRdb independently ran MiXCR on the 5' RACE reads; one entry per CDR3 protein. The sample holds more than 800,000 distinct CDR3 sequences, 35% to 55% seen once. The sequenced sample was blood. The source is a woman aged 55-70 years in good health. The chain is built from TRBV9 and TRBJ2-1; D gene ambiguous. The CDR3 protein is CASSPAPGYNEQFF. For the CDR3, the DNA is TGTGCCAGCAGCCCTGCGCCCGGGTACAATGAGCAGTTCTTC.